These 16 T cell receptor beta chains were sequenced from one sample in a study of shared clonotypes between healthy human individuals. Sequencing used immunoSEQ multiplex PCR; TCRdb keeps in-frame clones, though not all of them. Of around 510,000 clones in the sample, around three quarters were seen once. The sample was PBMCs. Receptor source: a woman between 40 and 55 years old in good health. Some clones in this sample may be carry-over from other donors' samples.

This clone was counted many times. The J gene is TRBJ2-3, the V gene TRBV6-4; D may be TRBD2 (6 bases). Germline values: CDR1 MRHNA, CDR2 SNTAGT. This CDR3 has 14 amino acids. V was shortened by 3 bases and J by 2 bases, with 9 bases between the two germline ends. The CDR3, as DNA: TGTGCCAGCAGTGATGGGCGGGACACAGATACGCAGTATTTT. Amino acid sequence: CASSDGRDTDTQYF.

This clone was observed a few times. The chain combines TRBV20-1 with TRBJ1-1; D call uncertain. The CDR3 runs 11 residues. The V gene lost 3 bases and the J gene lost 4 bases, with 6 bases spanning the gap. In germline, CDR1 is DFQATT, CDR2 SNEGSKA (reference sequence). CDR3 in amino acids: CSASTGTEAFF. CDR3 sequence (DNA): TGCAGTGCTAGTACGGGCACTGAAGCTTTCTTT.

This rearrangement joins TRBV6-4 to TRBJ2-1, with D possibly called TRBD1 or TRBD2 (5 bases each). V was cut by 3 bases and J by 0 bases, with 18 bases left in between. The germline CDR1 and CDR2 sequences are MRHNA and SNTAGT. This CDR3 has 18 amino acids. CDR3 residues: CASSEGSGRMVSYNEQFF. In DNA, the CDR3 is TGTGCCAGCAGTGAGGGATCGGGACGGATGGTCTCCTACAATGAGCAGTTCTTC.

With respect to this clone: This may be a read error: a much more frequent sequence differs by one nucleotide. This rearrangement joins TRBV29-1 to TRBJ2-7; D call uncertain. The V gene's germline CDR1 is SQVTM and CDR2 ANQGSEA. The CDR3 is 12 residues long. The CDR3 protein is CSVVTASDEQCF. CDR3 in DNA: TGCAGCGTTGTCACCGCCAGCGACGAGCAGTGCTTC.

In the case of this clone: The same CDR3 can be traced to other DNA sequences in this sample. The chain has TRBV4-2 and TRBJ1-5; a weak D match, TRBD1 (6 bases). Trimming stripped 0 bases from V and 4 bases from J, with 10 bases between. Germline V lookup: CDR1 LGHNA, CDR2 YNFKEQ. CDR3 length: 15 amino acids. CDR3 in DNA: TGTGCCAGCAGCCAAGATGGGCAGGGGAATCAGCCCCAGCATTTT. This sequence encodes CASSQDGQGNQPQHF.

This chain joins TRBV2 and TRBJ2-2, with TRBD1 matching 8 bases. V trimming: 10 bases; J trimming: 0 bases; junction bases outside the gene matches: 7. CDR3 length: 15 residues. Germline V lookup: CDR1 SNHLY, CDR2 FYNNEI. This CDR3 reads CATKGTGTNTGELFF. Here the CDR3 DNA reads TGTGCCACCAAGGGGACAGGAACGAACACCGGGGAGCTGTTTTTT. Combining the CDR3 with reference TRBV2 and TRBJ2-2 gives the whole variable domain EPEVTQTPSHQVTQMGQEVILRCVPISNHLYFYWYRQILGQKVEFLVSFYNNEISEKSEIFDDQFSVERPDGSNFTLKIRSTKLEDSAMYFCATKGTGTNTGELFFGEGSRLTVL.

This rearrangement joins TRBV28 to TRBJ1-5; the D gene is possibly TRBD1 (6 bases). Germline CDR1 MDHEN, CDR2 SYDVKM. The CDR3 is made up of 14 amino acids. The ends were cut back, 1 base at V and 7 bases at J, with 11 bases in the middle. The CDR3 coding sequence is TGTGCCAGCAGTTTATTGGGGGCTTTGCAGCCCCAGCATTTT. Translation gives CASSLLGALQPQHF.

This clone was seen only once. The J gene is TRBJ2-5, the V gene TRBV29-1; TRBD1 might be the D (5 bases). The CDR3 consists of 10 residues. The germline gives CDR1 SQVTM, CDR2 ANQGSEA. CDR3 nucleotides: TGCCTCACAGGTTCGGAGACCCAGTACTTC. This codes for CLTGSETQYF.

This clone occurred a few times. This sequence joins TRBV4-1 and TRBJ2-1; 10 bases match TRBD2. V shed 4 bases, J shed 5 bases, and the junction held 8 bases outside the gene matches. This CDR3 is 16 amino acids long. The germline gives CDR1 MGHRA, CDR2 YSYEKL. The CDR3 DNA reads TGCGCCAGCAGCCGACCAACTAGCGGGGACAACAATGAGCAGTTCTTC. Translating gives CASSRPTSGDNNEQFF.

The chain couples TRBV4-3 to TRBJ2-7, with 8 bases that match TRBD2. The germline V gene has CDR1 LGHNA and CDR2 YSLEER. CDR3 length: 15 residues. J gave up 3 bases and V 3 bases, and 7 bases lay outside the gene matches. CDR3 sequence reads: CASSQRSGIGYEQYF. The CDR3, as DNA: TGCGCCAGCAGCCAGCGTAGCGGGATTGGCTACGAGCAGTACTTC.

The CDR3, as DNA: TGTGCCAGCAGTGGAGGTACAGGGGGCGATGGAAACACCATATATTTT. It is translated as CASSGGTGGDGNTIYF. This chain connects TRBV6-6 to TRBJ1-3, with TRBD1 matching over 9 bases. The germline CDR1 and CDR2 sequences are MNHNY and SVGAGI (reference sequence). The CDR3 extends over 16 amino acids. After removal of 5 bases from V and 3 bases from J, the junction contained 8 bases not matched to a gene.

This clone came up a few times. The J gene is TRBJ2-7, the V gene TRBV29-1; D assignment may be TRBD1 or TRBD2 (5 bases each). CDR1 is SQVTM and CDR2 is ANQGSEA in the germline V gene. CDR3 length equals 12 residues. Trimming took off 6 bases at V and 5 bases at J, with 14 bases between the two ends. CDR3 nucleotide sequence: TGCAGCGTCGGGGACGGGGATAACGAGCAGTACTTC. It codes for CSVGDGDNEQYF.

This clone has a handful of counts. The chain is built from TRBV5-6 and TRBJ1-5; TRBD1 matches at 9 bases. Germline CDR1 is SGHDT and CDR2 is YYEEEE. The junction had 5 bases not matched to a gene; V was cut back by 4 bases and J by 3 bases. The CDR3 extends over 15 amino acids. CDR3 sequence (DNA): TGTGCCAGCAGCCCCGGACAGGGGCCCAATCAGCCCCAGCATTTT. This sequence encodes CASSPGQGPNQPQHF. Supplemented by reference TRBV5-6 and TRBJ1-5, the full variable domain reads DAGVTQSPTHLIKTRGQQVTLRCSPKSGHDTVSWYQQALGQGPQFIFQYYEEEERQRGNFPDRFSGHQFPNYSSELNVNALLLGDSALYLCASSPGQGPNQPQHFGDGTRLSIL.

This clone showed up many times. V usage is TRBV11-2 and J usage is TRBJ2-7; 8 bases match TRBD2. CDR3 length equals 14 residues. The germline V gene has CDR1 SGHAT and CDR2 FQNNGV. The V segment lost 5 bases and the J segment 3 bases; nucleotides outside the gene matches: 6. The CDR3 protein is CASSLSGTNYEQYF. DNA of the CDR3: TGTGCCAGCAGCCTTAGCGGGACAAACTACGAGCAGTACTTC.

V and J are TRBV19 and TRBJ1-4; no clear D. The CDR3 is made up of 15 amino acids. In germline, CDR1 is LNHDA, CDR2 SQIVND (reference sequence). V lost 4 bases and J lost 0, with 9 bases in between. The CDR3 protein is CASSTNSATNEKLFF. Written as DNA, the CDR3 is TGTGCCAGTAGTACCAACTCAGCAACTAATGAAAAACTGTTTTTT.

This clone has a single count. CDR3 sequence (DNA): TGTGCCAGCAGCTTAGGGGACAGGGTGGACACTGAAGCTTTCTTT. This sequence encodes CASSLGDRVDTEAFF. The chain combines TRBV5-4 with TRBJ1-1, with 9 bases fitting TRBD1. V lost 2 bases to trimming and J lost 3 bases; unmatched junction nucleotides: 5. The CDR3 consists of 15 residues. Per germline, CDR1 SGHNT and CDR2 YYREEE (reference sequence).